The clone carrying this T cell receptor (beta chain) occurred many times. The germline gives CDR1 SQVTM, CDR2 ANQGSEA. The CDR3 is 17 residues long. Trimming pared 4 bases from V and 0 bases from J, leaving 20 bases between. The source of the sample is a study of HIV-infected patients and healthy controls. TCRdb processed the 5' RACE reads anew with MiXCR; each CDR3 protein has one entry. Counted here are approximately 64,000 distinct CDR3 sequences, under 25% occurring once; the ten biggest clones make up more than 1.4%. This clonotype was obtained from a human donor in good health. Material: CD4+ T cells from blood. V is TRBV29-1 and J is TRBJ2-3, with a possible D match to TRBD1 (6 bases). The CDR3: CSVVPLIRGQSTDTQYF. The CDR3 nucleotides read TGCAGCGTTGTGCCCCTAATTAGGGGACAAAGCACAGATACGCAGTATTTT.